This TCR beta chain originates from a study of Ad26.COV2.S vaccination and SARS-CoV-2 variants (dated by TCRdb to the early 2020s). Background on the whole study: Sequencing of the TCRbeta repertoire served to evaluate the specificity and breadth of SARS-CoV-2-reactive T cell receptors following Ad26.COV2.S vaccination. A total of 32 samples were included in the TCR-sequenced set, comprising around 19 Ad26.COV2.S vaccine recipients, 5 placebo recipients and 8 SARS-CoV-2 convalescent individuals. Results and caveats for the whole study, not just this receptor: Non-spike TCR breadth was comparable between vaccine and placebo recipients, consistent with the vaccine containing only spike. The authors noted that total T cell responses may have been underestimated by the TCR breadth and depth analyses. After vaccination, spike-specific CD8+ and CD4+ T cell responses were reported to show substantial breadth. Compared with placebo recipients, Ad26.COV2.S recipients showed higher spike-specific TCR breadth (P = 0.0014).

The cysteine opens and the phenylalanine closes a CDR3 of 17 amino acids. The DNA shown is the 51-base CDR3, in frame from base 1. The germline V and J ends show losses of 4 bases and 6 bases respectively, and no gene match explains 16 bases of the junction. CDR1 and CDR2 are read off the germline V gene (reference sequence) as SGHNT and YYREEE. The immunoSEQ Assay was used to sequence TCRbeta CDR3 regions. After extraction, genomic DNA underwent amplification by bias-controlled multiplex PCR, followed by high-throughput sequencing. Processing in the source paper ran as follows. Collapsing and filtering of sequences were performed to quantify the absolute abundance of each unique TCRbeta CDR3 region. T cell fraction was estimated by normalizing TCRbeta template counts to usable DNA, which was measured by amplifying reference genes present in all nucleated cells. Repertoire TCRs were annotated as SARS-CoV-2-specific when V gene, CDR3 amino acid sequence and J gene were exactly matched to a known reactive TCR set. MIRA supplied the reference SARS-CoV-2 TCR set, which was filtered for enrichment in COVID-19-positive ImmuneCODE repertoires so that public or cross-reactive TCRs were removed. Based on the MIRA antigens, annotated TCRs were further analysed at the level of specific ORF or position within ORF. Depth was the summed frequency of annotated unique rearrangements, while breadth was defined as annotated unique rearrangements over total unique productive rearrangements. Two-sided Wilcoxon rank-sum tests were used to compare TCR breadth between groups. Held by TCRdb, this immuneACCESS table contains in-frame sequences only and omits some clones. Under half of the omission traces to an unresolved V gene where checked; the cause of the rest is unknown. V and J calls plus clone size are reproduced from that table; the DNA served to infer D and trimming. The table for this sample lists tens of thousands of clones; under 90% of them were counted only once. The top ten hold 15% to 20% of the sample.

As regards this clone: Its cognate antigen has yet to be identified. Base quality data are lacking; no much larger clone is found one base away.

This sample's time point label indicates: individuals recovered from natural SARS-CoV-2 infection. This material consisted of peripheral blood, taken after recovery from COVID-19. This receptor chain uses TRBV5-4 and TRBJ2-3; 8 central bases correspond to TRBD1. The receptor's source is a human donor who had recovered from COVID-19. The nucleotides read TGTGCCAGCAGCCCTCCCCCGGGACAGGAGAAGTCGGATACGCAGTATTTT. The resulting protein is CASSPPPGQEKSDTQYF.